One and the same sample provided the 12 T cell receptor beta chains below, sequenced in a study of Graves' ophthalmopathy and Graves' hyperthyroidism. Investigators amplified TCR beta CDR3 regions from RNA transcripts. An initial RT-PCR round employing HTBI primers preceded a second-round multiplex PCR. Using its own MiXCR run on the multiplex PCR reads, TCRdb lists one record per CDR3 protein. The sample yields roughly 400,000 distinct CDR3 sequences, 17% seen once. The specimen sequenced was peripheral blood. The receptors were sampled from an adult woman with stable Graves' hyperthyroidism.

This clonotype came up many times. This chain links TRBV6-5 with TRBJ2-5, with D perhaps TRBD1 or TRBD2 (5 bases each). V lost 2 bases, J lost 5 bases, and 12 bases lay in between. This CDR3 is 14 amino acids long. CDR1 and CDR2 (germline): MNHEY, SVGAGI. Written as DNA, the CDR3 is TGTGCCAGCAGTTACGTGGGGGAGCTGGAGACCCAGTACTTC. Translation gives CASSYVGELETQYF.

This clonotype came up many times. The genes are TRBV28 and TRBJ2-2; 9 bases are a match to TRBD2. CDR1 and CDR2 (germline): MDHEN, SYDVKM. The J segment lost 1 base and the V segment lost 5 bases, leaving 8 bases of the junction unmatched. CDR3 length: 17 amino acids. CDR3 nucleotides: TGTGCCAGCAGTAAAACCGGGACTAGCAGGAACACCGGGGAGCTGTTTTTT. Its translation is CASSKTGTSRNTGELFF.

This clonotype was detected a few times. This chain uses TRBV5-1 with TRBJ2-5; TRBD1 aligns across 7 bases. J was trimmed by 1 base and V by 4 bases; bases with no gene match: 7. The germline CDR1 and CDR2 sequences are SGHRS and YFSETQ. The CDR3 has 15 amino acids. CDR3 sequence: CASSERTGRQETQYF. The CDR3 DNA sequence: TGCGCCAGCAGCGAGAGGACAGGTCGCCAAGAGACCCAGTACTTC. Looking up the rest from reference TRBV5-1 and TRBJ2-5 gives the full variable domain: KAGVTQTPRYLIKTRGQQVTLSCSPISGHRSVSWYQQTPGQGLQFLFEYFSETQRNKGNFPGRFSGRQFSNSRSEMNVSTLELGDSALYLCASSERTGRQETQYFGPGTRLLVL.

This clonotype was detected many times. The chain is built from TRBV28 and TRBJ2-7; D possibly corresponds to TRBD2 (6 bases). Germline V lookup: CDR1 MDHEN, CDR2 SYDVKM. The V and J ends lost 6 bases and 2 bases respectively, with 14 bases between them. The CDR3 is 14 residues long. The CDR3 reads CASSPVGSAYEQYF. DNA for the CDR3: TGTGCCAGCAGCCCAGTCGGGAGTGCCTACGAGCAGTACTTC.

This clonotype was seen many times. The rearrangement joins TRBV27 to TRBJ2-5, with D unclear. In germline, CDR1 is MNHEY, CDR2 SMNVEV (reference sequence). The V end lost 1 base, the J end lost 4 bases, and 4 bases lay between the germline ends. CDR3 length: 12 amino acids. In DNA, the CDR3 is TGTGCCAGCAGTTTATTCGTAGAGACCCAGTACTTC. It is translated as CASSLFVETQYF.

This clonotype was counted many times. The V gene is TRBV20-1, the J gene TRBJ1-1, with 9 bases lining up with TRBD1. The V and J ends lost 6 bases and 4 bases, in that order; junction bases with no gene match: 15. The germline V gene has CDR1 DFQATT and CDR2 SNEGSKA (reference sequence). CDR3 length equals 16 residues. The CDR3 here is CSARRQGQGRGTEAFF. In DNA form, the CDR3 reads TGCAGTGCCCGAAGACAAGGACAGGGGAGAGGCACTGAAGCTTTCTTT.

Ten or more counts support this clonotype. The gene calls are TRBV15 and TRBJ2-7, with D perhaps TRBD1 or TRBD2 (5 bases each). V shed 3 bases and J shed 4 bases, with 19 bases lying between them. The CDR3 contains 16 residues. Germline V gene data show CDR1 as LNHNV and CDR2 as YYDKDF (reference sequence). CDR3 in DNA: TGTGCCACCAGCAGGATGAGGGACGTCCGGGGTTACGAGCAGTACTTC. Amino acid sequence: CATSRMRDVRGYEQYF. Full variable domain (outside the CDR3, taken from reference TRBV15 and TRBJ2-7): DAMVIQNPRYQVTQFGKPVTLSCSQTLNHNVMYWYQQKSSQAPKLLFHYYDKDFNNEADTPDNFQSRRPNTSFCFLDIRSPGLGDTAMYLCATSRMRDVRGYEQYFGPGTRLTVT.

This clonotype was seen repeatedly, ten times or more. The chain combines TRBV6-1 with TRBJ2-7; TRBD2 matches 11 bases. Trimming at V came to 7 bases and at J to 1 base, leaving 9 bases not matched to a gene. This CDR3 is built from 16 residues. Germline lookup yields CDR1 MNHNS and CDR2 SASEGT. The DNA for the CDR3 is TGTGCCAGCACTCGAACCGGGACTAGCGGATCCTACGAGCAGTACTTC. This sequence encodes CASTRTGTSGSYEQYF.

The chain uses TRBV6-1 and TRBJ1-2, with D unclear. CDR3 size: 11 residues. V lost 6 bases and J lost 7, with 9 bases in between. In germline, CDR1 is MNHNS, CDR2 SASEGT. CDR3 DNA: TGTGCCAGCAGCTCGGTAGGTGGCTACACCTTC. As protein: CASSSVGGYTF.

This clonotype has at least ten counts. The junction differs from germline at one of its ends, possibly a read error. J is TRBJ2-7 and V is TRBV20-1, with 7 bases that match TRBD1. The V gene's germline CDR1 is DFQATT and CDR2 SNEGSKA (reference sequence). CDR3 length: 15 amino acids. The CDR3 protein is CSASSHMGQTYVQYF. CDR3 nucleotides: TGCAGTGCTAGTAGTCATATGGGACAGACGTACGTGCAGTACTTC.

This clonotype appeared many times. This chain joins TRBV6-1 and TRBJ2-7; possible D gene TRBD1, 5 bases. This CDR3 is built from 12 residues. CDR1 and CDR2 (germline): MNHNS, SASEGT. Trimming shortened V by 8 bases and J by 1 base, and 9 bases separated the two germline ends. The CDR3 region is CASDRSSYEQYF. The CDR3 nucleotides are TGTGCCAGCGACAGATCTTCCTACGAGCAGTACTTC.

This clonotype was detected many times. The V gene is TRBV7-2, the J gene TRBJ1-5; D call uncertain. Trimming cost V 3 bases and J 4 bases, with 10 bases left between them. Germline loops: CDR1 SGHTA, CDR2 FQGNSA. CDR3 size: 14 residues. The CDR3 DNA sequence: TGTGCCAGCAGCTTCAGGCTGGGGAATCAGCCCCAGCATTTT. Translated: CASSFRLGNQPQHF.